This T cell receptor beta chain was obtained from a study of blood T cell repertoires in COVID-19. This clone was detected a few times. Libraries were prepared by immunoSEQ multiplex PCR; TCRdb keeps only in-frame clonotypes and omits some of them. This sample has over 100,000 clones, with roughly three quarters found just once. The V gene's germline CDR1 is LGHDT and CDR2 YNNKEL (reference sequence). The V gene end was trimmed by 1 base and the J gene end by 2 bases; junction bases not matched to a gene: 5. CDR3 size: 17 residues. The specimen was peripheral blood. The gene calls are TRBV3-1 (or the pseudogene TRBV3-2) and TRBJ2-1, with 10 bases that match TRBD2. This receptor was identified in a woman in her seventies with acute or convalescent COVID-19. The DNA of the CDR3 is TGTGCCAGCAGCCAAGGGACTAGCGGACTAACCTACAATGAGCAGTTCTTC. Translation gives CASSQGTSGLTYNEQFF.